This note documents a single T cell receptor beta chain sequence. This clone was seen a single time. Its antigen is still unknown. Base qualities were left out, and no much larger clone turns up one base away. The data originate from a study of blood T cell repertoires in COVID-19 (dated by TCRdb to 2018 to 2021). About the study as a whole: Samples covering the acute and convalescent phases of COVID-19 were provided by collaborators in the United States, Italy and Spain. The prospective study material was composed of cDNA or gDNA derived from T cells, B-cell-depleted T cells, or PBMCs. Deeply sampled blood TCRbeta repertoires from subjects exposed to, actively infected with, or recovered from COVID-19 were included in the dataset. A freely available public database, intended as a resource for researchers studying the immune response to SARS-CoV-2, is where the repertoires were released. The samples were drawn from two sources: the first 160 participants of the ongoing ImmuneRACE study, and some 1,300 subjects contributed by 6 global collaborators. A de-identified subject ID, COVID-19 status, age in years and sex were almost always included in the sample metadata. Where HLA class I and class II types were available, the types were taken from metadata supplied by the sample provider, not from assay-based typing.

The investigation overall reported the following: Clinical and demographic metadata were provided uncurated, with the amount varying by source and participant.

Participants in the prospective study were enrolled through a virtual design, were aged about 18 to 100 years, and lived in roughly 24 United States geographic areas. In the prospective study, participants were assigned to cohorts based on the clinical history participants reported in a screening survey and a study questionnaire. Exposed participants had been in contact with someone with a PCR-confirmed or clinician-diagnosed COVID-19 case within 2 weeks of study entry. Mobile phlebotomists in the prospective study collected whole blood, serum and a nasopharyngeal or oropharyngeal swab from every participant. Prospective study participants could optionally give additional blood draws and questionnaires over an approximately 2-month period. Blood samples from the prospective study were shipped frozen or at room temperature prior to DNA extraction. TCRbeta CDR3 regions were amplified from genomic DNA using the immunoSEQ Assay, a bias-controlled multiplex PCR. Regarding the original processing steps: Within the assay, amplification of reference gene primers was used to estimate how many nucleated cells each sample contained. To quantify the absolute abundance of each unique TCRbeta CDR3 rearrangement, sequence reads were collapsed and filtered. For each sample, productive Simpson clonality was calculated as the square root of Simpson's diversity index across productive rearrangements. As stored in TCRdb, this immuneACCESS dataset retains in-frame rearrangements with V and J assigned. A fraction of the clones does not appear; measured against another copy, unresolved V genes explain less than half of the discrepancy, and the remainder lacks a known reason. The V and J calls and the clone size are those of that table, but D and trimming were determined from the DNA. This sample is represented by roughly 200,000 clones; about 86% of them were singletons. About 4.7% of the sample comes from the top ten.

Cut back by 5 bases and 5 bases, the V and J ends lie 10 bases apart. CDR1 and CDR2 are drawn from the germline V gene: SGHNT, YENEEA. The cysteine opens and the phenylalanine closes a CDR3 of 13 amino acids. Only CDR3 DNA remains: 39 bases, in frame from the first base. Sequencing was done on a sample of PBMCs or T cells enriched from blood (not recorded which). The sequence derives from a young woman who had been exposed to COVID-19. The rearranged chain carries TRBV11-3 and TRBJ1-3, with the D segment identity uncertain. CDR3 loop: CASSPYTRNTIYF. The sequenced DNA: TGTGCCAGCAGCCCATACACCCGAAACACCATATATTTT.